The entry that follows covers one TCR beta chain sequence. The target antigen is unknown. Latent tuberculosis screening used tuberculin skin test and IGRA at entry. The data are from a study of T cells in tuberculosis. The study, taken as a whole, reports: Smaller distances to GMM-specific TCRs suggested their expansion in active tuberculosis.

Using immunoSEQ multiplex PCR, the repertoire was profiled, and TCRdb retains in-frame clones only, with some absent. Seen here are 35,000 to 50,000 clones, roughly 94% observed once, and the top ten hold about 2%. This CDR3 is 14 amino acids long. The germline gives CDR1 SGDLS, CDR2 YYNGEE. Trimming took off 2 bases at V and 4 bases at J, with 9 bases between the two ends. V is TRBV9 and J is TRBJ2-2; TRBD2 is a possible D gene (5 bases). The source of this sequence is a donor aged 10-35 years with latent tuberculosis or without tuberculosis infection. Some clones in this sample may be carry-over from other donors' samples. The sample taken for sequencing was PBMCs. The CDR3 is CASSVTAGTGELFF. The CDR3 nucleotides read TGTGCCAGCAGCGTCACCGCGGGCACCGGGGAGCTGTTTTTT. The full variable domain, in which reference TRBV9 and TRBJ2-2 provide the parts outside the CDR3, is DSGVTQTPKHLITATGQRVTLRCSPRSGDLSVYWYQQSLDQGLQFLIQYYNGEERAKGNILERFSAQQFPDLHSELNLSSLELGDSALYFCASSVTAGTGELFFGEGSRLTVL.